The rows below give T cell receptor beta chains drawn from one sample of a study of T cell repertoires in cytomegalovirus infection. TCRdb re-derived calls from the reads in MiXCR, one entry per CDR3 protein. Among 600,000 to 800,000 distinct CDR3 sequences listed, 20% to 25% were seen once. Sequencing was done on a sample of CD8+ T cells from PBMCs. The receptors were sampled from a human donor in good health (CMV status not recorded). Some clones in this sample may be carry-over from other donors' samples. CDR3s leave out the opening cysteine and the closing phenylalanine or tryptophan. Fields, in order: V gene, J gene, CDR3 protein.

v_call: TRBV27
j_call: TRBJ2-1
cdr3_aa: ASSSTPVGGGIYNEQF

v_call: TRBV9
j_call: TRBJ1-2
cdr3_aa: TSSGDRGDHYGYT

v_call: TRBV12-3/TRBV12-4
j_call: TRBJ2-1
cdr3_aa: ASSHSYNEQF

v_call: TRBV29-1
j_call: TRBJ1-1
cdr3_aa: SVRGGAMNTEAF

v_call: TRBV7-6
j_call: TRBJ1-1
cdr3_aa: ASSLGVLGTEAF

v_call: TRBV10-3
j_call: TRBJ1-2
cdr3_aa: AIPGRGTQHGYT

v_call: TRBV6-6
j_call: TRBJ1-1
cdr3_aa: ASSWGIVGTEAF

v_call: TRBV28
j_call: TRBJ2-7
cdr3_aa: ASSSRVGDRVSYEQY

v_call: TRBV7-6
j_call: TRBJ1-1
cdr3_aa: ASSPREGTGGSEAF

v_call: TRBV7-6
j_call: TRBJ2-1
cdr3_aa: ASSPWLAGEYNEQF

v_call: TRBV20-1
j_call: TRBJ2-4
cdr3_aa: SAWDEFQY

v_call: TRBV4-2
j_call: TRBJ1-1
cdr3_aa: ASSRHSMNTEAF

v_call: TRBV5-5
j_call: TRBJ1-5
cdr3_aa: ASSFAGQGSNQPQH

v_call: TRBV10-3
j_call: TRBJ2-7
cdr3_aa: AISEPPPYGFYEQY

v_call: TRBV2
j_call: TRBJ1-4
cdr3_aa: ASSAPRGSSEKLF

v_call: TRBV6-5
j_call: TRBJ1-1
cdr3_aa: ASGSGVPGYTEAF

v_call: TRBV15
j_call: TRBJ1-4
cdr3_aa: ATSRLGDPGNLSTNEKLF

v_call: TRBV6-5
j_call: TRBJ2-5
cdr3_aa: ASINGETQY

v_call: TRBV7-8
j_call: TRBJ2-5
cdr3_aa: ASSPELETQY

v_call: TRBV7-9
j_call: TRBJ2-2
cdr3_aa: ASSLFFGTGVSTGELF

v_call: TRBV2
j_call: TRBJ2-7
cdr3_aa: ASIQRDRLGTYEQY

v_call: TRBV7-9
j_call: TRBJ2-7
cdr3_aa: ASSLAANPYEQY

v_call: TRBV9
j_call: TRBJ2-1
cdr3_aa: ASSVYGTDYNEQF

v_call: TRBV7-9
j_call: TRBJ1-3
cdr3_aa: ASSSGTGGSGNTIY

v_call: TRBV25-1
j_call: TRBJ2-7
cdr3_aa: ASETTGTGRYEQY

v_call: TRBV28
j_call: TRBJ2-4
cdr3_aa: ASSLFTNLAKNIQY

v_call: TRBV19
j_call: TRBJ1-1
cdr3_aa: ASSIRGSTEAF

v_call: TRBV12-3/TRBV12-4
j_call: TRBJ1-5
cdr3_aa: ASSTGRGATQPQH

v_call: TRBV28
j_call: TRBJ1-5
cdr3_aa: ASSRQENSNQPQH

v_call: TRBV6-1
j_call: TRBJ2-4
cdr3_aa: ASEWTLAGVLTAKNIQY

v_call: TRBV27
j_call: TRBJ2-4
cdr3_aa: ASSWDSKNIQY

v_call: TRBV4-1
j_call: TRBJ2-7
cdr3_aa: ASSQVRGSGEQY

v_call: TRBV6-1
j_call: TRBJ1-1
cdr3_aa: ASSEGRVNTEAF

v_call: TRBV6-1
j_call: TRBJ2-3
cdr3_aa: ASSHHDYRGPSTDTQY

v_call: TRBV7-9
j_call: TRBJ1-2
cdr3_aa: ASSGVVGVGYGYT

v_call: TRBV11-2
j_call: TRBJ2-7
cdr3_aa: ASSTWARAGGPYEQY

v_call: TRBV29-1
j_call: TRBJ2-5
cdr3_aa: SVETTLHRLGETQY

v_call: TRBV2
j_call: TRBJ2-5
cdr3_aa: ASREGQPQETQY

v_call: TRBV28
j_call: TRBJ2-1
cdr3_aa: ASSPFGGKLSNEQF

v_call: TRBV28
j_call: TRBJ2-5
cdr3_aa: ASSRGKGGDGETQY

v_call: TRBV7-3
j_call: TRBJ2-3
cdr3_aa: ASSLTTSGTQY

v_call: TRBV6-5
j_call: TRBJ2-3
cdr3_aa: ASSYRERGNGRDTQY

v_call: TRBV5-6
j_call: TRBJ2-2
cdr3_aa: ASSFGETGELF

v_call: TRBV2
j_call: TRBJ2-3
cdr3_aa: ASSGRGSTDTQY

v_call: TRBV29-1
j_call: TRBJ2-1
cdr3_aa: SVEATGVIWDEQF

v_call: TRBV7-6
j_call: TRBJ2-2
cdr3_aa: ASSPRGPGELF

v_call: TRBV5-1
j_call: TRBJ2-5
cdr3_aa: ASSLVSVGETQY

v_call: TRBV6-6
j_call: TRBJ1-5
cdr3_aa: ASSAKDRGSNQPQH

v_call: TRBV14
j_call: TRBJ2-7
cdr3_aa: ASSHFSRSNEQY

v_call: TRBV28
j_call: TRBJ2-3
cdr3_aa: ASSSHEDAVDTQY

v_call: TRBV6-6
j_call: TRBJ1-6
cdr3_aa: ASNVGTNNSPLH

v_call: TRBV2
j_call: TRBJ2-1
cdr3_aa: AIPGGQSSYNEQF

v_call: TRBV6-2/TRBV6-3
j_call: TRBJ1-1
cdr3_aa: ASSYGVPNTEAF

v_call: TRBV23-1
j_call: TRBJ2-1
cdr3_aa: ASSQQLAGEYNEQF

v_call: TRBV9
j_call: TRBJ2-1
cdr3_aa: ASSVQGGSRNEQF

v_call: TRBV27
j_call: TRBJ2-1
cdr3_aa: ASSFRANEQF

v_call: TRBV19
j_call: TRBJ1-1
cdr3_aa: ASSIGGGWTEAF

v_call: TRBV5-6
j_call: TRBJ1-2
cdr3_aa: ASSLGWGQGPDNYGYT

v_call: TRBV28
j_call: TRBJ1-1
cdr3_aa: ASSFLQYMNTEAF

v_call: TRBV5-6
j_call: TRBJ2-5
cdr3_aa: ASSNQGTEETQY